This T cell receptor beta chain came from a study of OX40 agonist ivuxolimab in advanced cancers. Clones were read by immunoSEQ multiplex PCR, and TCRdb kept only the in-frame ones, dropping some. The sample yields 40,000 or so clones, about 89% seen once. Concerning this clone itself: Other DNA sequences in the same sample also yield this CDR3.

This CDR3 region has 14 residues. V dropped 3 bases and J dropped 6 bases, with 14 bases sitting between them. Germline V gene lookup returns CDR1 SNHLY and CDR2 FYNNEI. A history of autoimmune disease or systemic immunosuppression excluded patients. The input for sequencing was CD4+ or CD8+ T cells sorted from blood, taken in a trial of the OX40 agonist ivuxolimab. J is TRBJ1-1 and V is TRBV2, with a tentative D call TRBD1 (5 bases). The TCR sequence derives from an adult with an advanced solid tumor such as melanoma, head and neck, liver or kidney cancer. CDR3 residues: CASSDGGRKPEAFF. CDR3 nucleotides: TGTGCCAGCAGTGATGGGGGAAGAAAACCTGAAGCTTTCTTT.